This T cell receptor (beta chain) originates from a study of T cell repertoires in cytomegalovirus infection. Study background: Selected CMV epitopes included recently identified HLA-C-restricted ones as well as well-studied HLA-B-restricted ones. Both CMV infection and a matching HLA type were indicated by public TCR beta signatures. Regarding the study as a whole: Within the response measured ex vivo, HLA-C-restricted CMV-specific TCR beta clonotypes were dominant. The study identified carriers of CMV plus the relevant HLA from cumulative public TCR beta family frequency.

This clonotype was detected a few times. Antigen specificity is unknown. TCRdb reprocessed the reads with MiXCR, giving one entry per CDR3 protein. Seen here are 900,000 to 950,000 distinct CDR3 sequences, approximately 33% observed once, and the top ten hold over 10%. J gave up 2 bases and V 6 bases, and 11 bases lay outside the gene matches. This CDR3 has 16 residues. The germline gives CDR1 MNHNY, CDR2 SVGAGI (reference sequence). The chain has TRBV6-6 and TRBJ2-5; 8 bases agree with TRBD2. The specimen comprised cultured CD8+ T cells from PBMCs, sampled from culture after CMV antigen stimulation. The sequence came from a human donor in good health (CMV status not recorded). Some clones in this sample may be carry-over from other donors' samples. This CDR3 reads CASSLGEAGVQETQYF. CDR3 DNA sequence: TGTGCCAGCAGCCTCGGGGAAGCGGGGGTACAAGAGACCCAGTACTTC.